This is a list of T cell receptor beta chains from one sample in a study of cytomegalovirus exposure and HLA in healthy donors. Repertoires were generated with immunoSEQ multiplex PCR, while TCRdb's copy carries only in-frame clones and drops some. The table has around 74,000 clones, 79% seen once. Sequenced input: PBMCs. The source of these receptors is a man between 25 and 39 years old in good health and CMV-seronegative. Each CDR3 is given with its conserved first and last residue. D genes are given only for firm matches. The size field is filled for only some rows; it gives once, few, many or a size class.

D	size	V	J	DNA	CDR3
TRBD1	-	TRBV7-8	TRBJ1-2	TGTGCCAGCAGCTTAGTAGAGGGGGCCTATGGTGGCTACACCTTC	CASSLVEGAYGGYTF
TRBD1	-	TRBV7-9	TRBJ2-2	TGTGCCAGCAGTTTTATGTCAACAGGGGGACGGTACACCGGGGGGCTGTTTTTT	CASSFMSTGGRYTGGLFF
-	-	TRBV19	TRBJ2-1	TGTGCCAGTAGACCTTTTAGTGGCGGTGAGCAGTTCTTC	CASRPFSGGEQFF
-	-	TRBV5-1	TRBJ2-7	TGCGCCAGCAGCTTGGAGCTAGGGAGCGAGCAGTACTTC	CASSLELGSEQYF
TRBD2	once	TRBV13	TRBJ2-7	TGTGCCAGCAGCGCTGGACTGTCCGGGAGGGGTTACGAGCAGTACTTC	CASSAGLSGRGYEQYF
-	-	TRBV5-6	TRBJ2-2	TGTGCCAGCAACAGGAACACCGGGGAGCTGTTTTTT	CASNRNTGELFF
-	few	TRBV7-2	TRBJ2-1	TGTGCCAGCAGCCATGACAGTTCTCGCAATGAGCAGTTCTTC	CASSHDSSRNEQFF
TRBD2	-	TRBV30	TRBJ2-6	TGTGCCTGGAGTGGGGGGGGGAGCCCTGGGGCCAACGTCCTGACTTTC	CAWSGGGSPGANVLTF
TRBD1	-	TRBV7-9	TRBJ1-1	TGTGCCAGCAGCCCCTCGACAGGGGAGGGAACTGAAGCTTTCTTT	CASSPSTGEGTEAFF
-	-	TRBV5-1	TRBJ2-5	TGCGCCAGCAAGATCCGGGGACAAGAGACCCAGTACTTC	CASKIRGQETQYF
-	few	TRBV6-1	TRBJ2-7	TGTGCCAGCAGGGCCCCCAGGGGCGAGCAGTACTTC	CASRAPRGEQYF
-	-	TRBV7-9	TRBJ2-3	TGTGCCAGCAGCTTAGGGGCGTTAGGGAGAGATACGCAGTATTTT	CASSLGALGRDTQYF
TRBD1	-	TRBV5-1	TRBJ1-2	TGCGCCAGCAGCTTGGATCCGATTGGGCAGGGGGACTATGGCTACACCTTC	CASSLDPIGQGDYGYTF
TRBD1	-	TRBV5-1	TRBJ2-7	TGCGCCAGCAGCTCCCAGGGACAGGGGGCGGGGGAGCAGTACTTC	CASSSQGQGAGEQYF
TRBD1	-	TRBV5-5	TRBJ1-6	TGTGCCAGCAGCTTGGCCCCAGACAGGGGGCAATCACCCCTCCACTTT	CASSLAPDRGQSPLHF
TRBD1	-	TRBV28	TRBJ1-2	TGTGCCAGCGGGACAGGGATCTATGGCTACCCCTTC	CASGTGIYGYPF
TRBD2	-	TRBV2	TRBJ2-3	TGTGCCAGCAGTGGTAAAGAGCTAGCGGGAAGCTGGGGAGATACGCAGTATTTT	CASSGKELAGSWGDTQYF
TRBD1	-	TRBV10-1	TRBJ1-4	TGCGCCAGCAGGTCCGGGACAGGGAATGAAAAACTGTTTTTT	CASRSGTGNEKLFF
-	few	TRBV18	TRBJ1-1	TGTGCCAGCTCGGAACAGGTTTCCACTGAAGCTTTCTTT	CASSEQVSTEAFF
-	-	TRBV7-8	TRBJ1-1	TGTGCCAGCAGCTATGGGACATACACTGAAGCTTTCTTT	CASSYGTYTEAFF
TRBD2	-	TRBV5-1	TRBJ2-1	TGCGCCAGCAGCTTTAGCGGGAGCTCCTACAATGAGCAGTTCTTC	CASSFSGSSYNEQFF
TRBD1	-	TRBV9	TRBJ1-1	TGTGCCAGCACGAGGGACAGAGGGAACACTGAAGCTTTCTTT	CASTRDRGNTEAFF
-	-	TRBV27	TRBJ1-2	TGTGCCAGCAGTTCTTGGGGAGGAGGCTACACCTTC	CASSSWGGGYTF
-	-	TRBV19	TRBJ2-1	TGTGCCAGTAGTCGGTCAATATACAATGAGCAGTTCTTC	CASSRSIYNEQFF
TRBD2	-	TRBV5-6	TRBJ2-7	TGTGCCAGCAGCTGGGGACTAGGTAAGGACGAGCAGTACTTC	CASSWGLGKDEQYF
-	-	TRBV28	TRBJ1-2	TGTGCCAGCATTAGGGCAGGGGACAACTATGGCTACACCTTC	CASIRAGDNYGYTF
TRBD2	-	TRBV7-2	TRBJ2-1	TGTGCCAGCAGCCGCGGGACTAGCGGGGGGGATCAGTTCTTC	CASSRGTSGGDQFF
TRBD2	-	TRBV13	TRBJ2-1	TGTGCCAGCAGCTTCCCCAGCGGGGGAAGGGATGAGCAGTTCTTC	CASSFPSGGRDEQFF
-	-	TRBV28	TRBJ2-3	TGTGCCAGCAGACTTTCCCATACGCAGTATTTT	CASRLSHTQYF
TRBD2	-	TRBV2	TRBJ2-5	TGTGCCAGCAGTGCGGGGGGAGAGACCCAGTACTTC	CASSAGGETQYF
-	-	TRBV9	TRBJ2-5	TGTGCCAGCAGCGTTTCTCAGGGGCGGGTTGAGACCCAGTACTTC	CASSVSQGRVETQYF
-	-	TRBV18	TRBJ2-3	TGTGCCAGCTCACCGACAAGCGGGGAGTCAGGGGACACAGATACGCAGTATTTT	CASSPTSGESGDTDTQYF
-	-	TRBV7-6	TRBJ1-4	TGTGCCAGCAGCTTAAGACGACAGGTTAATACAACTAATGAAAAACTGTTTTTT	CASSLRRQVNTTNEKLFF
TRBD1	-	TRBV27	TRBJ1-6	TGTGCCAGCCGGGACAGCTCCTATAATTCACCCCTCCACTTT	CASRDSSYNSPLHF
-	-	TRBV5-1	TRBJ1-4	TGCGCCAGCAGCTTGGCCTCACAGCCAACTAATGAAAAACTGTTTTTT	CASSLASQPTNEKLFF
-	-	TRBV18	TRBJ2-7	TGTGCCAGCTCACCCAGGGCGTCAGCCTACGAGCAGTACTTC	CASSPRASAYEQYF
-	once	TRBV27	TRBJ1-1	TGTGCCAGCAAGGAGCAGATGAACACTGAAGCTTTCTTT	CASKEQMNTEAFF
TRBD1	-	TRBV7-2	TRBJ1-2	TGTGCCAGCAGCTCTACAGGGGGGAACTATGGCTACACCTTC	CASSSTGGNYGYTF
TRBD1	-	TRBV6-5	TRBJ1-1	TGTGCCAGCAGTTCCCCGACAGGGTTAGCGGACGCTTTCTTT	CASSSPTGLADAFF
TRBD2	-	TRBV5-1	TRBJ2-5	TGCGCCAGCAGCGGCGGGAGGGGTGGCGAGACCCAGTACTTC	CASSGGRGGETQYF
-	-	TRBV25-1	TRBJ2-3	TGTGCCAGCAGTGCGGACTGGGGAAGGGATACGCAGTATTTT	CASSADWGRDTQYF
-	-	TRBV6-5	TRBJ1-3	TGTGCCAGCAGTTACTCGAGATCTTCTGGAAACACCATATATTTT	CASSYSRSSGNTIYF
TRBD1	-	TRBV5-4	TRBJ1-2	TGTGCCAGCAGGAGACAGGGTAATGGCTACACCTTC	CASRRQGNGYTF
-	-	TRBV6-5	TRBJ2-7	TGTGCCAGCAGTTACTCGGTGACGGGATTTTACGAGCAGTACTTC	CASSYSVTGFYEQYF
TRBD1	-	TRBV10-3	TRBJ1-2	TGTGCCATCAGTCATTTGGACAGGAGGGGCTATGGCTACACCTTC	CAISHLDRRGYGYTF
TRBD2	-	TRBV5-1	TRBJ2-4	TGCGCCAGCAGCCTTACCGCTAGCGGGGGGGCAAACATTCAGTACTTC	CASSLTASGGANIQYF
TRBD2	-	TRBV5-1	TRBJ2-2	TGCGCCAGCACCGAATCAAGCGGGAAACTTATTGTGGGGGAGCTGTTTTTT	CASTESSGKLIVGELFF
-	-	TRBV5-1	TRBJ2-2	TGCGCCAGCAGCTTGGAGCGGACCGGGGAGCTGTTTTTT	CASSLERTGELFF
TRBD1	-	TRBV11-1	TRBJ2-1	TGTGCCAGCAGCTTCCGACAGGGTTTCCATGAGCAGTTCTTC	CASSFRQGFHEQFF
TRBD2	-	TRBV12-5	TRBJ2-1	TGTGCTAGTGGTCCCCCGCGGACTAGCGCTCTCGATGAGCAGTTCTTC	CASGPPRTSALDEQFF
-	-	TRBV19	TRBJ1-5	TGTGCCAGTAGAAAAGGGGGAGTGGGTCAGCCCCAGCATTTT	CASRKGGVGQPQHF
TRBD2	-	TRBV5-8	TRBJ2-7	TGTGCCAGCAGCTCTACTAGCGGGATCCAGCCTTTC	CASSSTSGIQPF